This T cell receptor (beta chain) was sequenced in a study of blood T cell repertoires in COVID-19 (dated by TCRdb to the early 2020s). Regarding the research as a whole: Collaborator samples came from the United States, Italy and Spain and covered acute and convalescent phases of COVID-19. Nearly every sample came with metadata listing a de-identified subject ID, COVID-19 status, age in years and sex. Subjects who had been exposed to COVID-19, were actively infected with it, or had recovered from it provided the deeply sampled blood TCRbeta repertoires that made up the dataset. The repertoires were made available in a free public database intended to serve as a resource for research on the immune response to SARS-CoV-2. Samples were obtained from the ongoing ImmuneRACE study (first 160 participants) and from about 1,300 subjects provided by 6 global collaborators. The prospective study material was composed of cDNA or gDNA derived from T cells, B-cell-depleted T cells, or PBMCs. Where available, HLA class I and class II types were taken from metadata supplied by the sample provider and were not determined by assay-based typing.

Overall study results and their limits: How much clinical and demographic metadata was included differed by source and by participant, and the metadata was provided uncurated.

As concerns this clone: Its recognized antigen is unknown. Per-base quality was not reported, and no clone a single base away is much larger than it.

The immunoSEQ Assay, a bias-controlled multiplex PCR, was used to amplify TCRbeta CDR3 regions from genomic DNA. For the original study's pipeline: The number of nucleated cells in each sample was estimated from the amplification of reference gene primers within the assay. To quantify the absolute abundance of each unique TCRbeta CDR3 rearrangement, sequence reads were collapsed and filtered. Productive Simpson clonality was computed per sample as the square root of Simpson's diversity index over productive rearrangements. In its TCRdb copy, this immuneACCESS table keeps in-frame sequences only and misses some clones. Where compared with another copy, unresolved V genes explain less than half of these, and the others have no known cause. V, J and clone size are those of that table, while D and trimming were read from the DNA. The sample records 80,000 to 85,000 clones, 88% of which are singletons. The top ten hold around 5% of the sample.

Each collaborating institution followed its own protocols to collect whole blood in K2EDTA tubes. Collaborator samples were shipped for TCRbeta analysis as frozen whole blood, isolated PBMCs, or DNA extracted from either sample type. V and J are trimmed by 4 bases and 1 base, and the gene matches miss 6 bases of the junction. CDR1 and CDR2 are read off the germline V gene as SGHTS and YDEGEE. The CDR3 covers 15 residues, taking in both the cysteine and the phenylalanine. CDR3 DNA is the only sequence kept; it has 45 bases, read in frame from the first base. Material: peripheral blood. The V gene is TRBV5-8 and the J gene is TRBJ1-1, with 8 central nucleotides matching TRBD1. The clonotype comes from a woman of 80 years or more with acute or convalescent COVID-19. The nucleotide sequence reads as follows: TGTGCCAGCAGCAGGGACAGGTCGTCGAACACTGAAGCTTTCTTT. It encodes CASSRDRSSNTEAFF.